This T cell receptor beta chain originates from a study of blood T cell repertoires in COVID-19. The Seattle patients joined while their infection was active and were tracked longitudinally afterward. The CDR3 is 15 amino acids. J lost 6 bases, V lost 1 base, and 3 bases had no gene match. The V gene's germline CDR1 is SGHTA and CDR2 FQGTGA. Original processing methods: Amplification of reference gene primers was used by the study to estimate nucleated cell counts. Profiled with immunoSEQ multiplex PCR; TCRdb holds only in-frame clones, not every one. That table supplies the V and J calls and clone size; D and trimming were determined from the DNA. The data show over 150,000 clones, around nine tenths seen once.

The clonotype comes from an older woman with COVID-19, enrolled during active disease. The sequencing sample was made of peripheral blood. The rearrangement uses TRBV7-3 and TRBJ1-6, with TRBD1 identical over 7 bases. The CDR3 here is CASSLIGTANSPLHF. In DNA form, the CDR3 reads TGTGCCAGCAGCTTAATAGGGACAGCTAATTCACCCCTCCACTTT.